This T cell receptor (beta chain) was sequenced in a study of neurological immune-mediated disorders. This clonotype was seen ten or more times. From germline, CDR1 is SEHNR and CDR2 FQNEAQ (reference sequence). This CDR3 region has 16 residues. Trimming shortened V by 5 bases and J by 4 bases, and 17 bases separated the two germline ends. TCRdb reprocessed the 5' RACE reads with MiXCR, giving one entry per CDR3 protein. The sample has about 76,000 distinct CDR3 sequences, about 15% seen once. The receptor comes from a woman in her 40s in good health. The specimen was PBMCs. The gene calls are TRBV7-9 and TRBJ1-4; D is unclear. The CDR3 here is CASSSPLGRLNEKLFF. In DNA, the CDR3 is TGTGCCAGCAGCAGCCCCCTCGGGAGACTTAATGAAAAACTGTTTTTT.